The sequence of this TCR beta chain was determined in a study of T cell responses to AZD1222 COVID-19 vaccine. Points from the study as a whole: The CD4 TCRs associated with vaccination extended across spike and predominated at 160-218 and 743-854. Unmutated variant regions reportedly attract nearly half of all spike-specific TCRs. Donors were chiefly white British, with a greater number of females, and clonal diversity was perhaps underestimated. Baseline serostatus was positive in only a handful of AZD1222 recipients.

The table came from immunoSEQ multiplex PCR; TCRdb's copy has only in-frame clones and leaves some out. This table has about 150,000 clones, almost 95% appearing once. Details on this clone: Its antigen is currently unknown.

This TCR derives from an adult in good health. This sample comprised peripheral blood, obtained on day 0 of AZD1222 vaccination.

The CDR3 DNA is TGTGCCAGCTCGGTTGGCAATGAGCAGTTCTTC. It specifies CASSVGNEQFF. This sequence joins TRBV18 and TRBJ2-1; D is unclear. The CDR3 runs to 11 residues. The V and J ends lost 6 bases and 6 bases respectively, with 6 bases between them. CDR1 is KGHSH, CDR2 LQKENI, per germline.